This T cell receptor (beta chain) is drawn from a study of blood T cell dynamics during melanoma immunotherapy. Libraries were prepared by immunoSEQ multiplex PCR; TCRdb keeps only in-frame clonotypes and omits some of them. The table lists about 7,600 clones, around 85% of them singletons, with roughly 5.2% in the top ten. The junction had 6 bases not matched to a gene; V was cut back by 2 bases and J by 4 bases. The CDR3 is 15 residues long. CDR1 is SGHRS and CDR2 is YFSETQ in the germline V gene. Time point: week 3, after first cycle of checkpoint inhibitor. No patient had earlier systemic cancer treatment, concurrent immunosuppressants, or another active cancer.

This sample comprised blood, obtained from a patient treated with checkpoint blockade. This receptor was taken from a human donor with melanoma. The V call is TRBV5-1, the J call TRBJ1-2; 9 nucleotides agree with TRBD1. The CDR3 nucleotides read TGCGCCAGCAGCTTCGAACCGGGACAGGGCTATGGCTACACCTTC. Protein product: CASSFEPGQGYGYTF.